Given below is one TCR beta chain in context. Its antigen is not identified. These data originate in a study of post-analysis software for immune sequencing data. General observations from the study: Patients showed TRBV5-6, TRBV5-1 and TRBV20-1 among four to six TRBV segments more frequent than in controls.

Prepared TCR beta cDNA libraries contained unique molecular identifiers. Each CDR3 protein gets one entry after TCRdb re-called the PCR reads with MiXCR. The sample lists hundreds of thousands of distinct CDR3 sequences, more than 50% occurring once. Germline CDR1 is LGHDT and CDR2 is YNNKEL (reference sequence). The CDR3 covers 14 residues. The receptor's source is a girl aged 2 to 9 with multiple sclerosis. The sequenced material came from blood. The chain employs TRBV3-1 and TRBJ2-4, with 10 positions matching TRBD2. The DNA matches TRBJ2-7 better at its end, which makes the J call doubtful. CDR3 sequence reads: CASSYSGRAYEQYF. In DNA form, the CDR3 reads TGTGCCAGCAGCTACAGCGGGAGGGCCTACGAGCAGTACTTC.